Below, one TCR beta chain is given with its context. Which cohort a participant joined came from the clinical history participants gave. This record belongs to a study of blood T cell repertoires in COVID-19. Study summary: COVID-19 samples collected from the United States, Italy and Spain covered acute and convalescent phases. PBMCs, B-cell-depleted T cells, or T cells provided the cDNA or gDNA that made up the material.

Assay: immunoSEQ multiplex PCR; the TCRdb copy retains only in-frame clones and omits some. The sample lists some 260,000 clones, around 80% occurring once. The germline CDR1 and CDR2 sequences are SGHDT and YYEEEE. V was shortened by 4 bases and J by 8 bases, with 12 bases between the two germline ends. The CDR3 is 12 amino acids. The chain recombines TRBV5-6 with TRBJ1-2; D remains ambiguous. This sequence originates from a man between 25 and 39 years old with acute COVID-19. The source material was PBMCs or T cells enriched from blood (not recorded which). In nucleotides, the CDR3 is TGTGCCAGCAGCCGCCTCATCAGGGGCTACACCTTC. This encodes CASSRLIRGYTF. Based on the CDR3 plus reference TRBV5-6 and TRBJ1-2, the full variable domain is DAGVTQSPTHLIKTRGQQVTLRCSPKSGHDTVSWYQQALGQGPQFIFQYYEEEERQRGNFPDRFSGHQFPNYSSELNVNALLLGDSALYLCASSRLIRGYTFGSGTRLTVV.